This T cell receptor (beta chain) stems from a study of T cell repertoires in cytomegalovirus infection. In the study overall: Public signatures in TCR beta pointed to CMV infection and matching HLA type.

This clonotype was seen only a few times. A single record per CDR3 protein comes from TCRdb applying MiXCR to the reads. This repertoire shows 200,000 or so distinct CDR3 sequences, under 30% found once; its top ten account for 31%. The CDR3 has 14 residues. V dropped 1 base and J dropped 9; count of bases not matched to a gene: 6. The receptor was derived from a human donor in good health (CMV status not recorded). Some clones in this sample may be carry-over from other donors' samples. The specimen was PBMCs. The genes are TRBV12-3 or TRBV12-4 and TRBJ2-1; 7 nucleotides agree with TRBD1. The CDR3 sequence: CASSLERAGGEQFF. The DNA for the CDR3 is TGTGCCAGCAGTTTAGAGAGGGCAGGGGGTGAGCAGTTCTTC.